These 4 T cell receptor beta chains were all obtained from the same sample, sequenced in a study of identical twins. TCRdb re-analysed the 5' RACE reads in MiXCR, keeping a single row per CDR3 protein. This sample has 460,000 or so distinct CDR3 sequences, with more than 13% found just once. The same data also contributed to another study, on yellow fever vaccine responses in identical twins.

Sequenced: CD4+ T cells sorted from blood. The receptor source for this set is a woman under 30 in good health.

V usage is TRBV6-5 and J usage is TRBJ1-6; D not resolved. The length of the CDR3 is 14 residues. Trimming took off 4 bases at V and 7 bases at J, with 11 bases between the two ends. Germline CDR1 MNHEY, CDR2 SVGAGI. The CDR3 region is CASSLTSSNSPLHF. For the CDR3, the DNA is TGTGCCAGCAGTTTGACAAGTTCCAATTCACCCCTCCACTTT.

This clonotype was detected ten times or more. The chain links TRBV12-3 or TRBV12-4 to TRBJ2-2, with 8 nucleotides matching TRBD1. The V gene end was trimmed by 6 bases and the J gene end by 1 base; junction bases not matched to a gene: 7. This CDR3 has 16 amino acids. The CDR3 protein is CASRRTGTGNTGELFF. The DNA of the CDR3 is TGTGCCAGCAGGCGTACCGGGACAGGGAACACCGGGGAGCTGTTTTTT.

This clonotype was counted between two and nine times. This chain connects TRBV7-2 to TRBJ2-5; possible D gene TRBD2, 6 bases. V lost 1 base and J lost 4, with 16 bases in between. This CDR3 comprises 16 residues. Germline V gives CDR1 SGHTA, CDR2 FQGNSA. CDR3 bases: TGTGCCAGCAGCTTAGGGGCTGGGGGGACCAGAGAGACCCAGTACTTC. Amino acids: CASSLGAGGTRETQYF.

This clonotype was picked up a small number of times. The CDR3 nucleotides are TGCGCCAGCAGCCCGTCACAGGGACAGCTCTCTGGGGCCAACGTCCTGACTTTC. This gives the protein CASSPSQGQLSGANVLTF. The chain is built from TRBV5-1 and TRBJ2-6; TRBD1 matches 7 bases. The CDR3 spans 18 residues. After removal of 4 bases from V and 0 bases from J, the junction contained 10 bases not matched to a gene. The germline gives CDR1 SGHRS, CDR2 YFSETQ.